This TCR beta chain was captured in a study of shared clonotypes between healthy human individuals. General study findings and limits: Non-shared clonotypes were found to have lower generation probabilities than the clonotypes that were shared by all four of the sorted-subset donors. Tissues were not sampled, only blood, and their repertoires likely differ.

With regard to this clone: Its matching antigen is unknown.

Method: immunoSEQ multiplex PCR; TCRdb's copy keeps in-frame clones and lacks some. The repertoire holds 2 million or so clones, with 95% as singletons. V was cut by 8 bases and J by 3 bases, with 13 bases left in between. The CDR3 totals 13 residues. From germline, CDR1 is MNHEY and CDR2 SMNVEV (reference sequence). V gene TRBV27 combines with J gene TRBJ1-1; D is unresolved. The specimen was naive CD4+ T cells sorted from blood. Subset meaning: CD45RA+ positively selected. This clonotype was sampled from a man aged 18 to 29 in good health. The CDR3 DNA follows: TGTGCCAGCCGATTGGTTGGATACACTGAAGCTTTCTTT. Translated, it gives CASRLVGYTEAFF.